The rows below give T cell receptor beta chains drawn from one sample of a study of cytomegalovirus exposure and HLA in healthy donors. The table came from immunoSEQ multiplex PCR; TCRdb's copy has only in-frame clones and leaves some out. The table lists roughly 130,000 clones, roughly 80% of them singletons. Sequenced: PBMCs. Every receptor here comes from a man between 25 and 39 years old in good health and CMV-seronegative. Both conserved end residues are part of each CDR3. The D gene is left open where the match is weak. Expanded clones are given a class, and other clones once, few, many or no size at all.

TRBD1 | NA | TRBJ1-4 | TRBV10-3 | TGTGCCATCAGTGGAACCGGGACAGGGGGCGGTGAAAAACTGTTTTTT | CAISGTGTGGGEKLFF
NA | NA | TRBJ2-6 | TRBV21-1 | TGTGCCAACCAGGGGTTTTCGCCCTCTGGGGCCAACGGCCTGACTTTC | CANQGFSPSGANGLTF
NA | NA | TRBJ2-7 | TRBV15 | TGTGCCACCAGCAGGGTTACCGGCTACGAGCAGTACTTC | CATSRVTGYEQYF
NA | NA | TRBJ1-2 | TRBV5-1 | TGCGCCAGCAGCCCAGAGACAGCTAACTATGGCTACACCTTC | CASSPETANYGYTF
NA | NA | TRBJ1-1 | TRBV6-6 | TGTGCCAGCAGTGCCGACAGGAACCCTGAAGCTTTCTTT | CASSADRNPEAFF
TRBD1 | NA | TRBJ2-4 | TRBV19 | TGTGCCAGTAGTGCGGGACAGGGGATCTTTTTAGCCAAAAACATTCAGTACTTC | CASSAGQGIFLAKNIQYF
TRBD2 | NA | TRBJ2-7 | TRBV4-1 | TGCGCCAGCAGCCAAGATCCCGGTAGCGGGGGTGGGTACGAGCAGTACTTC | CASSQDPGSGGGYEQYF
TRBD1 | few | TRBJ1-3 | TRBV6-1 | TGTGCCAGCACCGAGACAGGGGACTCTGGAAACACCATATATTTT | CASTETGDSGNTIYF
NA | NA | TRBJ1-6 | TRBV5-1 | TGCGCCAGCCAACCGGGAACCCTTTATAATTCACCCCTCCACTTT | CASQPGTLYNSPLHF
NA | NA | TRBJ1-1 | TRBV6-6 | TGTGCCAGCAGTCGCCTTGGGGGGGCAGACACTGAAGCTTTCTTT | CASSRLGGADTEAFF
NA | NA | TRBJ2-5 | TRBV6-1 | TGTGCCAGCAGTCTCGACAGACACCAAGAGACCCAGTACTTC | CASSLDRHQETQYF
NA | NA | TRBJ2-7 | TRBV5-1 | TGCGCCAGCAGCTACCGCTCCGGGGAACCCTACGAGCAGTACTTC | CASSYRSGEPYEQYF
TRBD1 | NA | TRBJ2-2 | TRBV7-9 | TGTGCCAGCGGGATATCCGCCGGGACAGGGGAGCCCGGGGAGCTGTTTTTT | CASGISAGTGEPGELFF
NA | NA | TRBJ1-2 | TRBV7-9 | TGTGCCAGCAGCCTCACCGGGGGGGACTATGGCTACACCTTC | CASSLTGGDYGYTF
NA | NA | TRBJ1-6 | TRBV7-2 | TGTGCCAGCAGCTTAGACGGGGGGTACAATTCACCCCTCCACTTT | CASSLDGGYNSPLHF
NA | few | TRBJ1-1 | TRBV5-1 | TGCGCCAGCAGCTTGGTTTTAGACACTGAAGCTTTCTTT | CASSLVLDTEAFF
TRBD2 | NA | TRBJ2-3 | TRBV10-1 | TGCGCCAGCAGTTTGGGCGTACTAGCGGGGGGGAACGTGCCAGATACGCAGTATTTT | CASSLGVLAGGNVPDTQYF
NA | once | TRBJ2-7 | TRBV7-2 | TGTGCCAGCAGCTTATCGCCAGGGGAAGGTCGGAACGAGCAGTACTTC | CASSLSPGEGRNEQYF
NA | NA | TRBJ1-5 | TRBV28 | TGTGCCAGCAGTTTCCAGTCCAGCAATCAGCCCCAGCATTTT | CASSFQSSNQPQHF
NA | NA | TRBJ2-5 | TRBV4-1 | TGCGCCAGCAGCCGCCTAAACGGCCTAGGTCAAGAGACCCAGTACTTC | CASSRLNGLGQETQYF
NA | NA | TRBJ2-6 | TRBV5-1 | TGCGCCAGCAGCACGACAGCTGGGGCCAACGGCCTGACTTTC | CASSTTAGANGLTF
NA | NA | TRBJ2-3 | TRBV7-9 | TGTGCCAGCAGCTTAGATTCCAGGGCTACGCAGTATTTT | CASSLDSRATQYF
TRBD2 | NA | TRBJ2-5 | TRBV18 | TGTGCCAGCTCACTGTTTAGGGAAGCGGGAGAAGAGACCCAGTACTTC | CASSLFREAGEETQYF
NA | few | TRBJ2-6 | TRBV5-1 | TGCGCCAGCAGCTTTAGGTCAGGGGCTGGGGCCAACGGCCTGACTTTC | CASSFRSGAGANGLTF
NA | NA | TRBJ2-5 | TRBV2 | TGTGCCAGCAGTGAATGGCTGGAGAAAGAGACCCAGTACTTC | CASSEWLEKETQYF
TRBD2 | NA | TRBJ2-1 | TRBV2 | TGTGCCAGCAGAGTCGGACGGGGGGGCGGCGATGAGCAGTTCTTC | CASRVGRGGGDEQFF
NA | NA | TRBJ2-5 | TRBV5-1 | TGCGCCAGCAGCTCCGAAGGGACTCCACAAGAGACCCAGTACTTC | CASSSEGTPQETQYF
NA | NA | TRBJ1-6 | TRBV19 | TGTGCCAGTAGTGGCCCTGGAGCAAATTCACCCCTCCACTTT | CASSGPGANSPLHF
NA | NA | TRBJ2-6 | TRBV18 | TGTGCCAGCTCACCTAAGGCTTCTGGGGCCAACGGCCTGACTTTC | CASSPKASGANGLTF
NA | NA | TRBJ1-5 | TRBV29-1 | TGCAGCGTTGTGGACACATCCTTGAGCAATCAGCCCCAGCATTTT | CSVVDTSLSNQPQHF
NA | NA | TRBJ1-2 | TRBV13 | TGTGCCAGCAGCTTAGAAGGGGCCCCCCCATATGGCTACACCTTC | CASSLEGAPPYGYTF
NA | NA | TRBJ1-2 | TRBV28 | TGTGCCAGCAGTTCTATCCACGGGGATAGCTATGGCTACACCTTC | CASSSIHGDSYGYTF
TRBD1 | NA | TRBJ2-7 | TRBV5-1 | TGCGCCAGCAGCTTCCGGGACAGGTACCACGAGCAGTACTTC | CASSFRDRYHEQYF
NA | NA | TRBJ2-7 | TRBV21-1 | TGTGCCAGCAGAGATGGGGGGGACTCCTACGAGCAGTACTTC | CASRDGGDSYEQYF
TRBD1 | NA | TRBJ2-5 | TRBV5-6 | TGTGCCAGCAGCAAGGACAGGGGGGTACAAGAGACCCAGTACTTC | CASSKDRGVQETQYF
TRBD2 | once | TRBJ2-2 | TRBV7-2 | TGTGCCAGCAGCTGGGGACTAGCGGGGGGGGTCCCCGGGGAGCTGTTTTTT | CASSWGLAGGVPGELFF
NA | NA | TRBJ1-4 | TRBV11-2 | TGTGCCAGCAGCTTACGAAGGGAGGCCCTTAATGAAAAACTGTTTTTT | CASSLRREALNEKLFF
TRBD2 | NA | TRBJ2-1 | TRBV30 | TGTGCCTGGAATAGCGGGGCGGACAATGAGCAGTTCTTC | CAWNSGADNEQFF
NA | once | TRBJ1-3 | TRBV6-1 | TGTGCCAGCAGTGAAAATAAAAGAAACACCATATATTTT | CASSENKRNTIYF
NA | NA | TRBJ2-2 | TRBV19 | TGTGCCAGTAGGGCAGGTTTGGCGAGCACCGGGGAGCTGTTTTTT | CASRAGLASTGELFF
NA | NA | TRBJ1-1 | TRBV7-2 | TGTGCCAGCAGCTTAAACGCGGGTGAAGCTTTCTTT | CASSLNAGEAFF
NA | NA | TRBJ2-7 | TRBV5-1 | TGCGCCAGCAGCTTGGTCGCGGGGAGCGAGCAGTACTTC | CASSLVAGSEQYF
NA | NA | TRBJ2-3 | TRBV5-1 | TGCGCCAGCTCCTTCACTAGCTTTCCAGATACGCAGTATTTT | CASSFTSFPDTQYF
NA | NA | TRBJ2-7 | TRBV6-5 | TGTGCCAGCAGTTACTCGGAGGGCGACGAGCAGTACTTC | CASSYSEGDEQYF
NA | few | TRBJ1-5 | TRBV7-2 | TGTGCCAGCAGCTTTGAGCGAGAGCGGCCCCAGCATTTT | CASSFERERPQHF